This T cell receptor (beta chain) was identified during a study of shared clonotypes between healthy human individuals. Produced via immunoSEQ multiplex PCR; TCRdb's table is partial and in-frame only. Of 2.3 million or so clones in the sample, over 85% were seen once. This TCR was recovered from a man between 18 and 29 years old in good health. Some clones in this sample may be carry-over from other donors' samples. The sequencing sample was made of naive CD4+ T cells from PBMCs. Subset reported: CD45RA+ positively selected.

CDR3 residues: CASMTGHGEKLFF. The CDR3 nucleotides read TGTGCCAGTATGACAGGGCATGGTGAAAAACTGTTTTTT. The chain employs TRBV19 and TRBJ1-4; 7 nucleotides align to TRBD1. Trimming cost V 7 bases and J 7 bases; bases outside gene matches: 6. This CDR3 has 13 amino acids. Germline loops: CDR1 LNHDA, CDR2 SQIVND (reference sequence). The whole variable domain, filled in from reference TRBV19 and TRBJ1-4, reads DGGITQSPKYLFRKEGQNVTLSCEQNLNHDAMYWYRQDPGQGLRLIYYSQIVNDFQKGDIAEGYSVSREKKESFPLTVTSAQKNPTAFYLCASMTGHGEKLFFGSGTQLSVL.